This T cell receptor (beta chain) appears in the sequencing data of a study of blood T cell repertoires in COVID-19 (TCRdb year 2020). Turning to the overall study: Samples covering the acute and convalescent phases of COVID-19 were provided by collaborators in the United States, Italy and Spain. The repertoires were released in a freely available public database meant as a resource for research on the immune response to SARS-CoV-2. The prospective study material was composed of cDNA or gDNA derived from T cells, B-cell-depleted T cells, or PBMCs. The samples were drawn from two sources: the first 160 participants of the ongoing ImmuneRACE study, and 950 to 1,500 subjects contributed by 6 global collaborators. A de-identified subject ID, COVID-19 status, age in years and sex were almost always included in the sample metadata. Where available, HLA class I and class II types were taken from metadata supplied by the sample provider and were not determined by assay-based typing. Subjects who had been exposed to COVID-19, were actively infected with it, or had recovered from it provided the deeply sampled blood TCRbeta repertoires that made up the dataset.

The germline V gene (reference sequence) yields SGHNT for CDR1 and YYREEE for CDR2. Between the V and J ends, shortened by 1 base and 0 bases respectively, the junction contains 9 bases. Measured from the cysteine to the phenylalanine, the CDR3 is 15 residues long. Here the CDR3 DNA is all that survives: 45 bases in frame from base 1. Here is what the overall study found, with its caveats: The amount of clinical and demographic metadata varied by source and participant and was provided uncurated.

The immunoSEQ Assay, a bias-controlled multiplex PCR, was used to amplify TCRbeta CDR3 regions from genomic DNA. On the authors' methods: The number of nucleated cells in each sample was estimated from the amplification of reference gene primers within the assay. Sequence reads were collapsed and filtered to measure the absolute abundance of every unique TCRbeta CDR3 rearrangement. For each sample, productive Simpson clonality was calculated by taking the square root of Simpson's diversity index across productive rearrangements. Held by TCRdb, this immuneACCESS table contains in-frame sequences only and omits some clones. Under half of the omission traces to an unresolved V gene where checked; the cause of the rest is unknown. Clone size and the V and J calls come from that table; the DNA yielded D and trimming. For this sample there are 350,000 or so clones; under 95% appear just once. Around 18% of the sample comes from the top ten.

As to this clone: It lacks a known antigen. The input lacks base qualities; no much larger clone sits a single base away.

In the prospective study, participants were 18 to 89 years old, resided in 20 to 30 geographic areas of the United States, and were enrolled through a virtual design. In the prospective study, cohorts were assigned on the basis of participant-reported clinical history obtained from a screening survey and a study questionnaire. Recovered participants in ImmuneRACE Cohort 3 were defined as having two consecutive negative NP/OP PCR tests, clearance from a healthcare professional, or resolution of symptoms. In the prospective study, mobile phlebotomists collected whole blood, serum and a nasopharyngeal or oropharyngeal swab from each participant. Participants in the prospective study had the option to provide additional blood draws and questionnaires over a 2-month period. Blood samples from the prospective study were shipped frozen or at room temperature prior to DNA extraction.

This receptor was taken from a woman in her 30s who had recovered from COVID-19. Here the chain combines TRBV5-4 and TRBJ2-3, and the D gene may be TRBD2, 5 bases matching. Specimen: PBMCs or T cells enriched from blood (not recorded which). The CDR3 is CASSLQGLSTDTQYF. The DNA is TGTGCCAGCAGCTTGCAAGGACTTAGCACAGATACGCAGTATTTT.